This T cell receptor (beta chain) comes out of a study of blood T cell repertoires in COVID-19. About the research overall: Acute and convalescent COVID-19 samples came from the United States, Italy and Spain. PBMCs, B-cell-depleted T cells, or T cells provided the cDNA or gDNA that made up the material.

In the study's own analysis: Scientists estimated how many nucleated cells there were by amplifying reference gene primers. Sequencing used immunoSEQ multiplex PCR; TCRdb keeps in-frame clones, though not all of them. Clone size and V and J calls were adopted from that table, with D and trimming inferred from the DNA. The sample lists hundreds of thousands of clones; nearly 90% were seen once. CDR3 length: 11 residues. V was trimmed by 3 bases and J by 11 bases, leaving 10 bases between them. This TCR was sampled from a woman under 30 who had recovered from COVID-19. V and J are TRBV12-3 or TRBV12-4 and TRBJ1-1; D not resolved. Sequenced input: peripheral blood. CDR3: CASSFTGGAFF. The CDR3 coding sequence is TGTGCCAGCAGTTTTACGGGAGGTGCTTTCTTT.